This T cell receptor beta chain was profiled in a study of blood T cells in healthy people across ages. Donors ranged from about 6 to 95 years old and were healthy Caucasians in Russia. The CDR3 is 15 residues long. The V gene lost 7 bases and the J gene lost 4 bases, with 16 bases spanning the gap. A second PCR of roughly 7 to 11 cycles used a sample-barcoded 5' primer and a J-beta primer mix. MiXCR was run by TCRdb on the 5' RACE reads, yielding one entry per CDR3 protein. The sample lists under 1,100,000 distinct CDR3 sequences; around 25% were seen once. This sample also appeared in a second study, on T cells of mothers and their children. In that study: RNA that had been extracted went wholly into cDNA synthesis, at around 1.4 ug per 15 ul. Each child contributed approximately 3.3 million TCR beta CDR3 reads, while each mother contributed over 10 million. Compared with unrelated pairs, related mother-child pairs had slightly higher, non-significant overlap.

This sequence joins TRBV12-3 or TRBV12-4 and TRBJ2-2; D is undetermined. The material sequenced was blood. The TCR comes from a girl aged 2-9 years in good health. CDR3 DNA sequence: TGTGCCAGCACACCCCGTCCTTTAAGCACCGGGGAGCTGTTTTTT. Protein: CASTPRPLSTGELFF.